This entry lists 26 T cell receptor beta chains sequenced from one sample in a study of shared clonotypes between healthy human individuals. Produced via immunoSEQ multiplex PCR; TCRdb's table is partial and in-frame only. This sample carries roughly 1.5 million clones, 95% to 99% of them seen once, and the ten largest clones take 0.4% to 0.45%. Sequencing was done on a sample of naive CD4+ T cells sorted from blood. Sample subset: CD45RA+ positively selected. Receptors were obtained from a man in his thirties or forties in good health.

The rearrangement links TRBV20-1 to TRBJ2-5, with no clear D. There are 11 residues in the CDR3. The V and J ends lost 0 bases and 4 bases respectively, with 3 bases between them. The V gene's germline CDR1 is DFQATT and CDR2 SNEGSKA (reference sequence). CDR3 loop: CSAREVETQYF. Here the CDR3 DNA reads TGCAGTGCTAGAGAGGTAGAGACCCAGTACTTC.

The chain joins TRBV11-2 to TRBJ2-1; D gene ambiguous. Germline CDR1 and CDR2: SGHAT and FQNNGV. This CDR3 region has 15 residues. Trimming took off 0 bases at V and 4 bases at J, with 10 bases between the two ends. Here the CDR3 reads CASSLDRLGYNEQFF. The CDR3, as DNA: TGTGCCAGCAGCTTAGATCGGTTAGGGTACAATGAGCAGTTCTTC.

This chain joins TRBV6-1 and TRBJ2-7, with D maybe TRBD2 (6 bases). This CDR3 region has 17 residues. Germline-derived CDR1 and CDR2 are MNHNS and SASEGT. Trimming cost V 3 bases and J 5 bases, with 23 bases left between them. The CDR3 DNA reads as TGTGCCAGCAGTGATCCGCTAGGCACGCGGGGCCACAACGAGCAGTACTTC. Residues: CASSDPLGTRGHNEQYF.

The rearrangement uses TRBV19 and TRBJ2-3; perhaps TRBD2 as D (5 bases). CDR1 is LNHDA and CDR2 is SQIVND in the germline V gene (reference sequence). The CDR3 loop spans 13 amino acids. V lost 3 bases, J lost 6 bases, and 10 bases lay in between. The CDR3 region has the DNA TGTGCCAGTAGTATGGGAGTAGGGGATACGCAGTATTTT. Protein sequence: CASSMGVGDTQYF.

This clone was observed once. The chain employs TRBV19 and TRBJ1-5; no clear D. V lost 6 bases, J lost 0 bases, and 12 bases lay in between. The CDR3 extends over 15 amino acids. Germline lookup yields CDR1 LNHDA and CDR2 SQIVND (reference sequence). The CDR3 region is CASRNAETSNQPQHF. DNA of the CDR3: TGTGCCAGTAGAAATGCGGAGACTAGCAATCAGCCCCAGCATTTT. The full variable domain, with the rest looked up from reference TRBV19 and TRBJ1-5, is DGGITQSPKYLFRKEGQNVTLSCEQNLNHDAMYWYRQDPGQGLRLIYYSQIVNDFQKGDIAEGYSVSREKKESFPLTVTSAQKNPTAFYLCASRNAETSNQPQHFGDGTRLSIL.

V gene TRBV10-3 combines with J gene TRBJ2-1, with 9 bases fitting TRBD1. V dropped 6 bases and J dropped 9; count of bases not matched to a gene: 15. Germline CDR1 ENHRY, CDR2 SYGVKD. This CDR3 contains 16 residues. This CDR3 reads CAIRKTGGGNVGEQFF. Written as DNA, the CDR3 is TGTGCCATCAGGAAAACAGGGGGCGGTAATGTGGGTGAGCAGTTCTTC.

The V and J genes are TRBV30 and TRBJ1-1; the D gene is possibly TRBD1 (6 bases). The germline CDR1 and CDR2 sequences are GTSNPN and SVGIG (reference sequence). The length of the CDR3 is 14 residues. Trimming pared 3 bases from V and 2 bases from J, leaving 13 bases between. CDR3 nucleotides: TGTGCCTGGAGGGCAGGGGCCCCAAACACTGAAGCTTTCTTT. Translated: CAWRAGAPNTEAFF.

The chain links TRBV5-4 to TRBJ2-7; 10 bases are a match to TRBD2. The CDR3 is made up of 16 amino acids. V lost 0 bases, J lost 5 bases, and 8 bases stayed unmatched. Germline lookup yields CDR1 SGHNT and CDR2 YYREEE (reference sequence). CDR3 nucleotide sequence: TGTGCCAGCAGCTTGGGTGTTAGCGGGAGGTCCGACGAGCAGTACTTC. As protein: CASSLGVSGRSDEQYF.

The gene calls are TRBV30 and TRBJ2-7, with TRBD2 as a possible D gene (5 bases). Germline CDR1 is GTSNPN and CDR2 is SVGIG (reference sequence). CDR3 length: 13 amino acids. V gave up 5 bases and J gave up 3 bases, with 14 bases separating them. CDR3 loop: CAWERSASYEQYF. CDR3 nucleotides: TGTGCCTGGGAGCGTAGCGCCAGCTACGAGCAGTACTTC.

The chain has TRBV30 and TRBJ2-1; D unresolved. The CDR3 length is 13 residues. V was clipped by 2 bases and J by 3 bases, with 8 bases between them. Germline CDR1 and CDR2: GTSNPN and SVGIG (reference sequence). CDR3 nucleotides: TGTGCCTGGAGTCACAGTCTCTACAATGAGCAGTTCTTC. Its translation: CAWSHSLYNEQFF.

This sequence joins TRBV27 and TRBJ2-7; D is perhaps TRBD1 (5 bases). This CDR3 region has 13 residues. V was shortened by 4 bases and J by 1 base, with 8 bases between the two germline ends. CDR1 is MNHEY, CDR2 SMNVEV, per germline (reference sequence). CDR3 protein: CASSSTASYEQYF. CDR3 in DNA: TGTGCCAGCAGTTCGACAGCTTCCTACGAGCAGTACTTC.

The chain recombines TRBV19 with TRBJ2-1; 8 bases fit TRBD1. The V segment lost 3 bases and the J segment 6 bases; nucleotides outside the gene matches: 4. The CDR3 loop spans 14 amino acids. CDR1 LNHDA and CDR2 SQIVND come from the germline V gene (reference sequence). The CDR3 protein is CASSIRQGINEQFF. CDR3 in DNA: TGTGCCAGTAGTATCCGACAGGGGATCAATGAGCAGTTCTTC. Supplemented by reference TRBV19 and TRBJ2-1, the full variable domain reads DGGITQSPKYLFRKEGQNVTLSCEQNLNHDAMYWYRQDPGQGLRLIYYSQIVNDFQKGDIAEGYSVSREKKESFPLTVTSAQKNPTAFYLCASSIRQGINEQFFGPGTRLTVL.

This chain joins TRBV7-9 and TRBJ1-1; D may be TRBD1 (5 bases). CDR1 and CDR2 (germline): SEHNR, FQNEAQ (reference sequence). The CDR3 length is 16 residues. Trimming took off 3 bases at V and 1 base at J, with 15 bases between the two ends. The CDR3 reads CASSLSQGLANTEAFF. CDR3 coding DNA: TGTGCCAGCAGCTTGTCTCAGGGATTGGCGAACACTGAAGCTTTCTTT.

This clone was observed a single time. The V and J genes are TRBV21-1 and TRBJ2-3; the table's D call TRBD2 went unverified against the DNA. TRBV21-1 is an annotated pseudogene. This CDR3 region has 17 residues. The CDR3 is CASSPRASGYVTDTQYF. CDR3 nucleotide sequence: TGTGCCAGCAGCCCCAGGGCTAGCGGGTATGTCACAGATACGCAGTATTTT.

The chain is built from TRBV5-1 and TRBJ2-3, with TRBD1 matching over 7 bases. CDR1 and CDR2 from the germline V gene are SGHRS and YFSETQ. The CDR3 has 13 residues. Trimming took 5 bases from V and 2 from J; bases not matched to a gene: 2. The CDR3: CASSDRVTDTQYF. In nucleotides, the CDR3 is TGCGCCAGCAGTGACAGGGTCACAGATACGCAGTATTTT.

The rearrangement joins TRBV29-1 to TRBJ2-7; D tentatively reads TRBD1 or TRBD2 (5 bases each). The CDR3 has 18 residues. Trimming cost V 4 bases and J 5 bases, with 30 bases left between them. Germline V gene sequence: CDR1 SQVTM, CDR2 ANQGSEA. The CDR3 sequence: CSVAVGTGWGTRDHEQYF. Written as DNA, the CDR3 is TGCAGCGTTGCGGTTGGGACGGGGTGGGGAACTCGCGACCACGAGCAGTACTTC.

The chain uses TRBV5-1 and TRBJ1-2; 11 positions agree with TRBD1. Germline CDR1 and CDR2: SGHRS and YFSETQ. This CDR3 has 14 amino acids. V lost 6 bases, J lost 6 bases, and 7 bases stayed unmatched. For the CDR3, the DNA is TGCGCCAGCAATCTTGCGGACAGGGGGCATGGCTACACCTTC. It encodes CASNLADRGHGYTF.

V and J are TRBV29-1 and TRBJ2-1; D gene unclear. The CDR3 extends over 10 amino acids. Per germline, CDR1 SQVTM and CDR2 ANQGSEA. V lost 7 bases and J 6 bases, leaving 7 bases between the germline ends. This CDR3 is CSGVVNEQFF. The CDR3 coding sequence is TGCAGCGGGGTAGTCAATGAGCAGTTCTTC.

About this clone itself: This CDR3 is also generated by other DNA sequences in the sample. J is TRBJ2-7 and V is TRBV6-5, with 8 bases lining up with TRBD1. V shed 5 bases, J shed 4 bases, and the junction held 7 bases outside the gene matches. The CDR3 loop spans 14 amino acids. CDR1 and CDR2 from the germline V gene are MNHEY and SVGAGI. CDR3: CASSKTGGGYEQYF. CDR3 in DNA: TGTGCCAGCAGTAAAACAGGGGGAGGTTACGAGCAGTACTTC.

This clone was detected once. The chain recombines TRBV4-1 with TRBJ2-3; a weak D match, TRBD2 (5 bases). This CDR3 region has 14 residues. Trimming took off 4 bases at V and 0 bases at J, with 8 bases between the two ends. The V gene's germline CDR1 is MGHRA and CDR2 YSYEKL. The CDR3 is CASSRRTSTDTQYF. The CDR3 DNA sequence: TGCGCCAGCAGCCGACGGACTAGCACAGATACGCAGTATTTT.

The chain joins TRBV6-6 to TRBJ1-5; D unresolved. V shed 7 bases and J shed 0 bases, with 13 bases lying between them. The germline V gene has CDR1 MNHNY and CDR2 SVGAGI (reference sequence). The CDR3 runs to 15 residues. The CDR3 nucleotides read TGTGCCAGCATCCCTGAGGCTTATAGCAATCAGCCCCAGCATTTT. Protein sequence: CASIPEAYSNQPQHF.

The J gene is TRBJ1-4, the V gene TRBV2; a weak D match, TRBD1 (6 bases). V gave up 3 bases and J gave up 0 bases, with 11 bases separating them. Germline V gene lookup returns CDR1 SNHLY and CDR2 FYNNEI. The length of the CDR3 is 16 residues. The CDR3, as DNA: TGTGCCAGCAGTGACCGCAGGGGAGCAACTAATGAAAAACTGTTTTTT. Its protein product is CASSDRRGATNEKLFF.

The V and J genes are TRBV5-1 and TRBJ1-1, with 7 bases identical to TRBD1. The V and J ends lost 3 bases and 1 base, in that order; junction bases with no gene match: 6. The CDR3 totals 15 residues. CDR1 is SGHRS and CDR2 is YFSETQ in the germline V gene. CDR3 residues: CASSYETGTNTEAFF. CDR3 DNA sequence: TGCGCCAGCAGCTATGAGACAGGGACGAACACTGAAGCTTTCTTT. The full variable domain, with the rest looked up from reference TRBV5-1 and TRBJ1-1, is KAGVTQTPRYLIKTRGQQVTLSCSPISGHRSVSWYQQTPGQGLQFLFEYFSETQRNKGNFPGRFSGRQFSNSRSEMNVSTLELGDSALYLCASSYETGTNTEAFFGQGTRLTVV.

Turning to this clone: The same CDR3 also results from other DNA sequences found in this sample. The chain combines TRBV18 with TRBJ2-7; D is ambiguous. CDR3 size: 12 residues. In germline, CDR1 is KGHSH, CDR2 LQKENI. Trimming took 6 bases from V and 4 from J, leaving 10 bases between them. DNA for the CDR3: TGTGCCAGCTCCCCCGCTAGGTACGAGCAGTACTTC. Translated: CASSPARYEQYF.

The J gene is TRBJ2-7, the V gene TRBV5-3, with D unresolved. TRBV5-3 is an open reading frame, and its role is uncertain. Trimming took off 4 bases at V and 2 bases at J, with 4 bases between the two ends. The CDR3 is 11 amino acids. CDR3 nucleotide sequence: TGTGCCAGAAGCGTGACCTACGAGCAGTACTTC. Amino acid sequence: CARSVTYEQYF.

The chain couples TRBV18 to TRBJ2-2, with D tentatively TRBD1 (6 bases). In germline, CDR1 is KGHSH, CDR2 LQKENI. The length of the CDR3 is 14 residues. Trimming removed 6 bases from V and 7 bases from J, with 15 bases in between. The CDR3 loop reads CASSRQAAGGELFF. CDR3 in DNA: TGTGCCAGCTCCCGACAGGCCGCGGGCGGGGAGCTGTTTTTT.